A selection of T cell receptor beta chains follows, all from one sample in a study of shared clonotypes between healthy human individuals. Assay: immunoSEQ multiplex PCR; the TCRdb copy retains only in-frame clones and omits some. The sample lists hundreds of thousands of clones; approximately 96% were seen once. Sequencing used naive CD8+ T cells sorted from blood. Every receptor here comes from a woman in her thirties in good health. CDR3s include the opening cysteine and the closing phenylalanine or tryptophan. The D gene is left open where the match is weak. Only part of the rows carry a size: once, few, many, or a class if the clone is expanded.

D: TRBD2; V: TRBV2; J: TRBJ2-2; size: NA; CDR3: CASIPSGSAANTGELFF; DNA: TGTGCCAGCATTCCAAGCGGGAGCGCCGCGAACACCGGGGAGCTGTTTTTT
D: NA; V: TRBV4-1; J: TRBJ2-1; size: NA; CDR3: CASSQEGGRSFYNEQFF; DNA: TGCGCCAGCAGCCAAGAAGGGGGGAGATCTTTCTACAATGAGCAGTTCTTC
D: NA; V: TRBV19; J: TRBJ2-7; size: NA; CDR3: CASSILDRGEMGGNF; DNA: TGTGCCAGTAGTATCCTCGACAGGGGTGAGATGGGGGGGAACTTC
D: NA; V: TRBV4-1; J: TRBJ1-1; size: NA; CDR3: CASSQGLLRKFTEAFF; DNA: TGCGCCAGCAGCCAAGGGCTCCTTCGGAAATTCACTGAAGCTTTCTTT
D: NA; V: TRBV4-1; J: TRBJ1-5; size: NA; CDR3: CASSQEQGSNQPQHF; DNA: TGCGCCAGCAGCCAGGAACAGGGCAGCAATCAGCCCCAGCATTTT
D: NA; V: TRBV27; J: TRBJ2-3; size: NA; CDR3: CASNHGGRGSTDTQYF; DNA: TGTGCCAGCAACCACGGGGGGCGGGGTAGCACAGATACGCAGTATTTT
D: NA; V: TRBV19; J: TRBJ2-5; size: NA; CDR3: CATVGWGEGETQYF; DNA: TGTGCCACCGTGGGTTGGGGCGAGGGAGAGACCCAGTACTTC
D: TRBD2; V: TRBV5-1; J: TRBJ2-5; size: NA; CDR3: CASSLLERERETQYF; DNA: TGCGCCAGCAGCTTGTTGGAGCGGGAGAGAGAGACCCAGTACTTC
D: TRBD1; V: TRBV7-9; J: TRBJ2-7; size: NA; CDR3: CASSPPTGLHEQYF; DNA: TGTGCCAGCAGCCCCCCGACAGGGCTCCACGAGCAGTACTTC
D: NA; V: TRBV5-6; J: TRBJ2-3; size: NA; CDR3: CASSLEGLPDTQYF; DNA: TGTGCCAGCAGCTTGGAAGGTTTGCCAGATACGCAGTATTTT
D: NA; V: TRBV29-1; J: TRBJ2-5; size: NA; CDR3: CSVNPGQPETQYF; DNA: TGCAGCGTGAATCCCGGGCAACCGGAGACCCAGTACTTC
D: NA; V: TRBV7-9; J: TRBJ1-1; size: NA; CDR3: CASYSPTNTEAFF; DNA: TGTGCCAGCTATTCGCCTACGAACACTGAAGCTTTCTTT
D: NA; V: TRBV5-6; J: TRBJ1-1; size: once; CDR3: CASSEDGGRGTEAFF; DNA: TGTGCCAGCAGCGAGGACGGTGGGCGAGGGACTGAAGCTTTCTTT
D: TRBD2; V: TRBV25-1; J: TRBJ2-7; size: NA; CDR3: CASSETGTSGSHEQYF; DNA: TGTGCCAGCAGTGAAACCGGGACTAGCGGTTCCCACGAGCAGTACTTC
D: NA; V: TRBV7-9; J: TRBJ2-5; size: NA; CDR3: CASSLLGQPGEETQYF; DNA: TGTGCCAGCAGCCTGCTGGGACAACCCGGGGAGGAGACCCAGTACTTC
D: NA; V: TRBV28; J: TRBJ1-1; size: NA; CDR3: CASSSTDGNTEAFF; DNA: TGTGCCAGCAGTTCTACAGACGGGAACACTGAAGCTTTCTTT
D: NA; V: TRBV10-3; J: TRBJ2-2; size: NA; CDR3: CAIGEGNTGELFF; DNA: TGTGCCATCGGCGAGGGGAACACCGGGGAGCTGTTTTTT
D: TRBD2; V: TRBV6-5; J: TRBJ2-1; size: NA; CDR3: CASGTSGYNEQFF; DNA: TGTGCCAGTGGGACTAGCGGTTACAATGAGCAGTTCTTC
D: TRBD1; V: TRBV5-1; J: TRBJ2-7; size: NA; CDR3: CASSFPGQGDTYEQYF; DNA: TGCGCCAGCAGCTTTCCGGGACAGGGGGATACCTACGAGCAGTACTTC
D: NA; V: TRBV6-7; J: TRBJ1-4; size: once; CDR3: CASRCRRAGNEKLFF; DNA: TGTGCCAGCAGATGCAGGAGGGCGGGTAATGAAAAACTGTTTTTT
D: NA; V: TRBV2; J: TRBJ2-3; size: NA; CDR3: CASNAGPRGRGSRVGTQYF; DNA: TGTGCCAGCAATGCGGGACCCAGGGGGAGAGGGTCAAGGGTGGGTACGCAGTATTTT
D: NA; V: TRBV27; J: TRBJ2-7; size: NA; CDR3: CASSPGSSYEQYF; DNA: TGTGCCAGCTCCCCAGGGAGCTCCTACGAGCAGTACTTC
D: NA; V: TRBV2; J: TRBJ1-1; size: NA; CDR3: CASTSDRMNTEAFF; DNA: TGTGCCAGCACCTCGGACAGAATGAACACTGAAGCTTTCTTT
D: TRBD1; V: TRBV7-9; J: TRBJ1-1; size: NA; CDR3: CASSLQDRAEAFF; DNA: TGTGCCAGCAGCTTGCAGGACAGGGCCGAAGCTTTCTTT
D: TRBD2; V: TRBV4-1; J: TRBJ2-7; size: NA; CDR3: CASSQFGVAGSEQYF; DNA: TGCGCCAGCAGCCAGTTTGGGGTAGCGGGAAGCGAGCAGTACTTC
D: TRBD2; V: TRBV27; J: TRBJ2-1; size: NA; CDR3: CASSTLGLAGVRSSYNEQFF; DNA: TGTGCCAGCAGCACCCTCGGACTAGCGGGAGTTAGAAGCTCCTACAATGAGCAGTTCTTC
D: NA; V: TRBV19; J: TRBJ2-7; size: NA; CDR3: CASSIDSFGVYEQYF; DNA: TGTGCCAGTAGTATAGATTCGTTTGGGGTTTACGAGCAGTACTTC
D: TRBD1; V: TRBV9; J: TRBJ2-5; size: NA; CDR3: CASSAPDRGGEETQYF; DNA: TGTGCCAGCAGCGCGCCAGACAGGGGTGGTGAGGAGACCCAGTACTTC
D: NA; V: TRBV25-1; J: TRBJ1-3; size: NA; CDR3: CASSQAMLGGNTIYF; DNA: TGTGCCAGCAGTCAGGCTATGCTTGGTGGAAACACCATATATTTT
D: TRBD2; V: TRBV29-1; J: TRBJ2-5; size: NA; CDR3: CSVDGSLTSERQETQYF; DNA: TGCAGCGTTGATGGATCTTTGACTAGCGAGCGCCAAGAGACCCAGTACTTC
D: NA; V: TRBV7-9; J: TRBJ1-5; size: NA; CDR3: CASSSLTAAGNQPQHF; DNA: TGTGCCAGCAGCTCCCTAACGGCGGCAGGGAATCAGCCCCAGCATTTT
D: TRBD1; V: TRBV28; J: TRBJ1-1; size: NA; CDR3: CASSFPTGQGVGMNTEAFF; DNA: TGTGCCAGCAGTTTCCCCACTGGGCAGGGGGTTGGTATGAACACTGAAGCTTTCTTT
D: TRBD2; V: TRBV5-1; J: TRBJ2-7; size: NA; CDR3: CASSDTSGSGSYEQYF; DNA: TGCGCCAGCAGCGACACTAGCGGGAGTGGTTCCTACGAGCAGTACTTC
D: TRBD1; V: TRBV7-6; J: TRBJ2-7; size: NA; CDR3: CASSLGEGLTGFHEQYF; DNA: TGTGCCAGCAGCTTGGGCGAGGGGTTGACAGGGTTCCACGAGCAGTACTTC
D: NA; V: TRBV27; J: TRBJ2-2; size: NA; CDR3: CASSLIGAGNTGELFF; DNA: TGTGCCAGCAGCCTAATCGGGGCAGGAAACACCGGGGAGCTGTTTTTT
D: NA; V: TRBV6-6; J: TRBJ2-7; size: NA; CDR3: CASSYSLGYEQYF; DNA: TGTGCCAGCAGTTACTCATTGGGTTACGAGCAGTACTTC
D: NA; V: TRBV15; J: TRBJ1-2; size: NA; CDR3: CATSRGAQEDIYGYTF; DNA: TGTGCCACCAGCAGAGGGGCGCAAGAGGATATCTATGGCTACACCTTC
D: NA; V: TRBV19; J: TRBJ1-1; size: NA; CDR3: CASSMYGAGMNTEAFF; DNA: TGTGCCAGTAGTATGTATGGGGCAGGAATGAACACTGAAGCTTTCTTT
D: NA; V: TRBV9; J: TRBJ2-2; size: NA; CDR3: CASSGQVSGTGELFF; DNA: TGTGCCAGCAGCGGACAGGTCTCAGGCACCGGGGAGCTGTTTTTT
D: NA; V: TRBV27; J: TRBJ2-7; size: NA; CDR3: CASSDRDTYLEQYF; DNA: TGTGCCAGCAGTGATAGGGACACTTATCTCGAGCAGTACTTC